The entry below describes one T cell receptor beta chain. Its antigen remains unidentified. The V gene's germline CDR1 is SGHVS and CDR2 FQNEAQ. The CDR3 is 9 amino acids. The V and J ends lost 2 bases and 8 bases respectively, with 0 bases between them. The record originates from a study of Graves' ophthalmopathy and Graves' hyperthyroidism. Study-level points and caveats: Appearing in blood as well were most expanded thyroid clonotypes above 0.001 frequency. Using 13 signatures, a model distinguished ophthalmopathy from stable hyperthyroidism, reaching around 90% sensitivity and approximately 80% specificity.

RNA transcripts were the template, and TCR beta CDR3 regions were amplified from them. Amplification began with first-round RT-PCR using HTBI primers, then second-round multiplex PCR was performed. One entry per CDR3 protein, called by TCRdb with MiXCR from the multiplex PCR reads. The data hold tens of thousands of distinct CDR3 sequences, with about half observed a single time. The receptor's source is an adult woman with Graves' ophthalmopathy. This rearrangement joins TRBV7-8 to TRBJ2-5; D not certain. Sequencing was performed on peripheral blood. CDR3 DNA: TGTGCCAGCAGCTTAACCCAGTACTTC. Its translation: CASSLTQYF.